This TCR beta chain comes out of a study of blood T cell repertoires in COVID-19. Study-level background: The study drew acute and convalescent COVID-19 samples from the United States, Italy and Spain. From T cells, B-cell-depleted T cells, or PBMCs came the material, which was cDNA or gDNA.

Recruits, aged about 18 to 95 years, lived in some 25 US areas. Participant reports of clinical history set cohort assignment. The germline V gene has CDR1 LNHNV and CDR2 YYDKDF (reference sequence). Trimming took 6 bases from V and 3 from J, leaving 11 bases between them. The CDR3 extends over 13 amino acids. Generated by immunoSEQ multiplex PCR, the TCRdb table keeps only in-frame clones and is missing some. The table records fewer than 250,000 clones, over 80% of them present only once. The chain is built from TRBV15 and TRBJ1-1; D remains unclear. This TCR came from a woman aged 25 to 39 with acute COVID-19. The source material was PBMCs or T cells enriched from blood (not recorded which). Written as DNA, the CDR3 is TGTGCCACCAGTCTAGGAAAGGACACTGAAGCTTTCTTT. Protein product: CATSLGKDTEAFF.